This TCR beta chain comes out of a study of shared clonotypes between healthy human individuals. Background on the study: There were three CD4 naive, three CD4 memory, two CD8 naive and one CD8 memory plates per donor. Overall study findings and caveats: In contrast to clonotypes shared by all four donors, non-shared clonotypes had lower generation probabilities.

Selected positively for CCR7 and CD45RO-negative, naive CD8 cells excluded terminally differentiated effector memory CD45RA+ cells. Turning to this clone: Its target is not known.

Sequencing used immunoSEQ multiplex PCR; TCRdb keeps in-frame clones, though not all of them. The sample consists of approximately 1.9 million clones, roughly 95% of them appearing once. The CDR3 is 14 residues long. Germline-derived CDR1 and CDR2 are MGHRA and YSYEKL. With 4 bases removed from V and 2 bases from J, the gap between germline ends came to 12 bases. The sequencing sample was made of naive CD8+ T cells from PBMCs. This chain joins TRBV4-1 and TRBJ2-7; D tentatively reads TRBD1 or TRBD2 (5 bases each). The sequence was collected from a man in his late teens or twenties in good health. Some clones in this sample may be carry-over from other donors' samples. The CDR3 bases are TGCGCCAGCAGCCCACGGGACGGCACCTACGAGCAGTACTTC. Translated: CASSPRDGTYEQYF.